Sequencing of this T cell receptor (beta chain) was carried out in a study of preoperative IRX-2 immunotherapy in early breast cancer. Some clones are missing from TCRdb's copy, which holds only in-frame ones; the method was immunoSEQ multiplex PCR. Of about 43,000 clones listed, about 95% are singletons. The CDR3 extends over 11 amino acids. Trimming cost V 5 bases and J 8 bases, with 10 bases left between them. Germline lookup yields CDR1 SGHRS and CDR2 YFSETQ. The sample's treatment: preoperative locoregional IRX-2 cytokine immunotherapy. This phase Ib study tested locoregional IRX-2 cytokine immunotherapy given before surgery.

V usage is TRBV5-1 and J usage is TRBJ1-2; maybe TRBD1 (5 bases). This TCR came from a human donor with breast cancer. The material sequenced was tumor tissue, taken after IRX-2 immunotherapy. CDR3 bases: TGCGCCAGCAGGTGGGGCTGGGGCTACACCTTC. This gives the protein CASRWGWGYTF.